This TCR beta chain was identified during a study of cytomegalovirus exposure and HLA in healthy donors. At the level of the study: The platform used for the roughly 110 validation repertoires matched that of the roughly 700 first-cohort repertoires, a later analysis reported.

This clone has more than one count but fewer than ten. Its specificity is not known. CDR1 is SGHTA and CDR2 is FQGNSA in the germline V gene. Trimming removed 6 bases at V and 3 bases at J, with 5 bases between. The CDR3 consists of 11 residues. Data came from immunoSEQ multiplex PCR; TCRdb stores just in-frame clones and leaves some out. Counted here are around 250,000 clones, almost 90% occurring once; the ten biggest clones make up under 0.4%. Study-wide findings and caveats: According to a subsequent analysis, TCR clusters from the first cohort were inclined to appear together in the 100 to 150 validation repertoires. There were around 160 TCR beta chains listed as cytomegalovirus-associated. Reported performance of the classifier showed diagnosis of cytomegalovirus status with high specificity and sensitivity.

This chain uses TRBV7-2 with TRBJ2-5; D unresolved. The sequence came from a woman aged 18-29 years in good health and CMV-seronegative. The source material was PBMCs. CDR3 sequence: CASRYEETQYF. In DNA, the CDR3 is TGTGCCAGCAGGTATGAAGAGACCCAGTACTTC.